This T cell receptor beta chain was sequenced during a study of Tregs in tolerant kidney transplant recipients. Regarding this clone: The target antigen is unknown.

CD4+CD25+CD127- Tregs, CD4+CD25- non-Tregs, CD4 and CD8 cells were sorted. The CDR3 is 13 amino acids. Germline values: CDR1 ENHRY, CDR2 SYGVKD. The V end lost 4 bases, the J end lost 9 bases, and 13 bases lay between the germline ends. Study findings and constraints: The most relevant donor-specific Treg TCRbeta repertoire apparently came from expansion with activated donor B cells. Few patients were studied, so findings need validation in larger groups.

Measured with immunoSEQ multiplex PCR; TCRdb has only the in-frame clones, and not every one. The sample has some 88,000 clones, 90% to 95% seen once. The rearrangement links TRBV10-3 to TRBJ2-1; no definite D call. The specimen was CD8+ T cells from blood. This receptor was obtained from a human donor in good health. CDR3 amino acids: CAISGGVPGEQFF. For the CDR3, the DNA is TGTGCCATCAGTGGTGGAGTCCCGGGTGAGCAGTTCTTC.